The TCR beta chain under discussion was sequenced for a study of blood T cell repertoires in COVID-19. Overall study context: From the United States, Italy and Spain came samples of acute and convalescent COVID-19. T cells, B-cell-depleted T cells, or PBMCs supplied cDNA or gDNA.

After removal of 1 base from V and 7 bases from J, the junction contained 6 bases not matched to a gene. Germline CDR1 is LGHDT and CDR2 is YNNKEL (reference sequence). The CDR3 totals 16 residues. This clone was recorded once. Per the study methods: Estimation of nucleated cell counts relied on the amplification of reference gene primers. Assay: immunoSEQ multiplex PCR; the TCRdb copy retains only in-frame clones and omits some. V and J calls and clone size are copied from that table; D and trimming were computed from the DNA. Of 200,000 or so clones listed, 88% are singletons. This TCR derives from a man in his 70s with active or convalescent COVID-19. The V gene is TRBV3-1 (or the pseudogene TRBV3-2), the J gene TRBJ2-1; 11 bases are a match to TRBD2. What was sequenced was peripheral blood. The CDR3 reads CASSQVLAGGNNEQFF. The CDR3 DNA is TGTGCCAGCAGCCAAGTCCTAGCGGGGGGAAATAATGAGCAGTTCTTC.